One and the same sample provided the 24 T cell receptor beta chains below, sequenced in a study of PD-1 blockade in classical Hodgkin lymphoma. Only in-frame clones appear in the TCRdb table, and some are missing; sequencing was by immunoSEQ multiplex PCR. The sample contains 25,000 to 35,000 clones, around 94% of which appear only once. Regarding time point: newly diagnosed, previously untreated cHL patient sample. Sequenced material: peripheral blood mononuclear cells (PBMCs). The receptors were gathered from a human donor with classical Hodgkin lymphoma.

This chain joins TRBV18 and TRBJ1-2; D not resolved. The V end lost 4 bases, the J end lost 2 bases, and 26 bases lay between the germline ends. The length of the CDR3 is 19 residues. CDR1 KGHSH and CDR2 LQKENI come from the germline V gene. The CDR3 region has the DNA TGTGCCAGCTCACAAAGTCCGGGCCTTGCTGAAATGGGAAACTATGGCTACACCTTC. Translated, it gives CASSQSPGLAEMGNYGYTF.

The chain is built from TRBV6-4 and TRBJ2-2; a possible D gene is TRBD1 (5 bases). V lost 0 bases and J 3 bases, leaving 11 bases between the germline ends. Germline CDR1 MRHNA, CDR2 SNTAGT. This CDR3 is built from 16 residues. CDR3 loop: CASSDSRQGHTGELFF. CDR3 nucleotide sequence: TGTGCCAGCAGTGACTCGAGGCAGGGCCACACCGGGGAGCTGTTTTTT.

The rearrangement uses TRBV30 and TRBJ2-5, with D possibly being TRBD1 or TRBD2 (6 bases each). There are 12 residues in the CDR3. The germline V gene has CDR1 GTSNPN and CDR2 SVGIG (reference sequence). Trimming took off 3 bases at V and 4 bases at J, with 9 bases between the two ends. The CDR3 loop is CAWREGGETQYF. For the CDR3, the DNA is TGTGCCTGGAGGGAGGGGGGAGAGACCCAGTACTTC.

V is TRBV27 and J is TRBJ1-2; 8 nucleotides match TRBD1. V was pared by 5 bases and J by 6 bases, with 8 bases of the junction left unmatched. CDR3 length: 14 residues. CDR1 and CDR2 (germline): MNHEY, SMNVEV (reference sequence). The CDR3 region is CASSGQGFLDGYTF. CDR3 DNA: TGTGCCAGCAGTGGACAGGGTTTTCTTGATGGCTACACCTTC.

The chain is built from TRBV18 and TRBJ2-7; TRBD2 agrees at 7 bases. Germline V gene data show CDR1 as KGHSH and CDR2 as LQKENI. With 3 bases clipped from V and 0 bases from J, the junction kept 11 bases outside the gene matches. The CDR3 has 17 amino acids. CDR3 residues: CASSPLGGARSSYEQYF. The CDR3 DNA reads as TGTGCCAGCTCACCCTTGGGAGGGGCGAGGAGCTCCTACGAGCAGTACTTC.

V usage is TRBV5-1 and J usage is TRBJ2-5; D call uncertain. With 0 bases removed from V and 2 bases from J, the gap between germline ends came to 8 bases. The CDR3 has 14 residues. Germline V gene lookup returns CDR1 SGHRS and CDR2 YFSETQ. The chain's CDR3 is CASSLGGVQETQYF. CDR3 DNA sequence: TGCGCCAGCAGCTTGGGTGGAGTTCAAGAGACCCAGTACTTC.

The chain combines TRBV19 with TRBJ2-1; TRBD2 might be the D (6 bases). Germline CDR1 reads LNHDA; CDR2 reads SQIVND (reference sequence). This CDR3 is 15 amino acids long. Trimming took 1 base from V and 8 from J, leaving 15 bases between them. The CDR3 is CASSIVGAWGDEQFF. The DNA of the CDR3 is TGTGCCAGTAGTATAGTGGGAGCCTGGGGGGATGAGCAGTTCTTC.

This chain joins TRBV20-1 and TRBJ1-2; no clear D. The CDR3 is 11 amino acids. The germline V gene encodes CDR1 DFQATT and CDR2 SNEGSKA (reference sequence). Trimming took 3 bases from V and 6 from J, leaving 8 bases between them. CDR3: CSASGGNGYTF. The CDR3 bases are TGCAGTGCTAGTGGCGGCAATGGCTACACCTTC.

This chain connects TRBV6-1 to TRBJ1-3; D call uncertain. The V gene lost 5 bases and the J gene lost 0 bases, with 11 bases spanning the gap. This CDR3 region has 15 residues. Per germline, CDR1 MNHNS and CDR2 SASEGT. The CDR3 reads CASSPRHFSGNTIYF. DNA for the CDR3: TGTGCCAGCAGTCCACGACATTTCTCTGGAAACACCATATATTTT.

The chain employs TRBV6-5 and TRBJ1-4; D is unclear. V lost 2 bases, J lost 0 bases, and 7 bases lay in between. This CDR3 has 15 residues. CDR1 is MNHEY, CDR2 SVGAGI, per germline. Here the CDR3 DNA reads TGTGCCAGCAGTTACCAGTCTGCAACTAATGAAAAACTGTTTTTT. Its translation is CASSYQSATNEKLFF.

This clone was seen a single time. V gene TRBV6-5 combines with J gene TRBJ2-1, with D unresolved. V lost 5 bases and J 10 bases, leaving 12 bases between the germline ends. The CDR3 spans 12 residues. Germline CDR1 MNHEY, CDR2 SVGAGI. CDR3 amino acids: CASSPVSVEQFF. Here the CDR3 DNA reads TGTGCCAGCAGTCCCGTCTCCGTAGAGCAGTTCTTC.

The rearrangement uses TRBV5-1 and TRBJ1-5; possibly TRBD1 for D (5 bases). Trimming took off 4 bases at V and 0 bases at J, with 11 bases between the two ends. CDR1 and CDR2 (germline): SGHRS, YFSETQ. This CDR3 comprises 15 residues. CDR3 residues: CASSPGAYSNQPQHF. For the CDR3, the DNA is TGCGCCAGCAGCCCCGGGGCATATAGCAATCAGCCCCAGCATTTT.

The V call is TRBV5-1, the J call TRBJ2-7; perhaps D is TRBD1 or TRBD2 (5 bases each). Per germline, CDR1 SGHRS and CDR2 YFSETQ. V was shortened by 3 bases and J by 6 bases, with 7 bases between the two germline ends. The CDR3 sequence is 11 residues long. CDR3 nucleotide sequence: TGCGCCAGCAGCTGGGGGTCCGAGCAGTACTTC. It encodes CASSWGSEQYF.

The chain couples TRBV7-2 to TRBJ2-1; no firm D call. Between the trimmed V and J ends, which lost 4 bases and 4 bases, there was a span of 11 bases. The CDR3 sequence is 14 residues long. From germline, CDR1 is SGHTA and CDR2 FQGNSA. The DNA for the CDR3 is TGTGCCAGCAGCTGGCCCGGGTTTTACAATGAGCAGTTCTTC. This codes for CASSWPGFYNEQFF.

V and J are TRBV9 and TRBJ2-1; perhaps TRBD2 as D (6 bases). Trimming stripped 0 bases from V and 3 bases from J, with 16 bases between. This CDR3 is built from 17 residues. The germline gives CDR1 SGDLS, CDR2 YYNGEE. As DNA, the CDR3 is TGTGCCAGCAGCGTAGCCCCCACGGGGGACCTCTACAATGAGCAGTTCTTC. Translating gives CASSVAPTGDLYNEQFF. Together with reference TRBV9 and TRBJ2-1, the CDR3 gives the full variable domain: DSGVTQTPKHLITATGQRVTLRCSPRSGDLSVYWYQQSLDQGLQFLIQYYNGEERAKGNILERFSAQQFPDLHSELNLSSLELGDSALYFCASSVAPTGDLYNEQFFGPGTRLTVL.

The V gene is TRBV28, the J gene TRBJ1-5; D not resolved. Germline V CDR1 and CDR2: MDHEN, SYDVKM. The CDR3 extends over 12 amino acids. V lost 2 bases to trimming and J lost 7 bases, with 6 bases between them. CDR3 protein: CASSLEQQPQHF. In DNA form, the CDR3 reads TGTGCCAGCAGTTTAGAGCAGCAGCCCCAGCATTTT.

This clone was recorded only once. Written as DNA, the CDR3 is TGTGCCAGCAGTTACCCGGGACAGACATCCACCGGGGAGCTGTTTTTT. Translation gives CASSYPGQTSTGELFF. The V gene is TRBV6-5, the J gene TRBJ2-2; 7 positions agree with TRBD1. The germline gives CDR1 MNHEY, CDR2 SVGAGI. CDR3 length: 16 residues. With 2 bases clipped from V and 4 bases from J, the junction kept 7 bases outside the gene matches.

This chain connects TRBV6-6 to TRBJ2-3; D is possibly TRBD1 (5 bases). V was cut by 1 base and J by 3 bases, with 14 bases left in between. Germline loops: CDR1 MNHNY, CDR2 SVGAGI (reference sequence). This CDR3 is built from 16 residues. As DNA, the CDR3 is TGTGCCAGCAGTTACTTCGCCAGGGTTGGTACAGATACGCAGTATTTT. The encoded protein is CASSYFARVGTDTQYF.

This chain links TRBV5-3 with TRBJ1-1; 7 nucleotides agree with TRBD1. TRBV5-3 has ORF status, its function being uncertain. The V gene end was trimmed by 5 bases and the J gene end by 4 bases; junction bases not matched to a gene: 17. This CDR3 has 17 residues. CDR3 in amino acids: CARSLHRGQPLSTEAFF. The CDR3 DNA sequence: TGTGCCAGAAGTCTTCACAGGGGACAACCTTTGTCCACTGAAGCTTTCTTT.

The V and J genes are TRBV27 and TRBJ2-7; 9 bases fit TRBD2. The CDR3 spans 14 residues. Germline loops: CDR1 MNHEY, CDR2 SMNVEV (reference sequence). The V gene end was trimmed by 2 bases and the J gene end by 5 bases; junction bases not matched to a gene: 4. The CDR3 here is CASSLAGGTDEQYF. The CDR3 nucleotides read TGTGCCAGCAGTTTAGCGGGAGGGACTGACGAGCAGTACTTC.

V gene TRBV7-8 combines with J gene TRBJ1-1; 7 bases match TRBD1. J was trimmed by 5 bases and V by 7 bases; bases with no gene match: 7. This CDR3 has 13 residues. Germline V gives CDR1 SGHVS, CDR2 FQNEAQ. Written as DNA, the CDR3 is TGTGCCAGCAACGACAGGGTAGGGACTGAAGCTTTCTTT. This sequence encodes CASNDRVGTEAFF.

The chain links TRBV19 to TRBJ1-5; 8 nucleotides line up with TRBD1. V lost 4 bases, J lost 4 bases, and 6 bases stayed unmatched. CDR1 and CDR2 from the germline V gene are LNHDA and SQIVND (reference sequence). There are 15 residues in the CDR3. CDR3 region: CASSTIGQGNQPQHF. The CDR3 DNA sequence: TGTGCCAGTAGTACAATAGGACAGGGTAATCAGCCCCAGCATTTT.

The chain couples TRBV7-8 to TRBJ2-7; D call uncertain. CDR3 length equals 15 residues. V was clipped by 5 bases and J by 0 bases, with 14 bases between them. Germline-derived CDR1 and CDR2 are SGHVS and FQNEAQ. DNA for the CDR3: TGTGCCAGCAGCGTAGTAGATGGGCCCTCCTACGAGCAGTACTTC. Translation gives CASSVVDGPSYEQYF.

The sample holds one count of this clone. The chain uses TRBV20-1 and TRBJ2-5; no firm D call. Trimming cost V 8 bases and J 5 bases, with 12 bases left between them. In germline, CDR1 is DFQATT, CDR2 SNEGSKA (reference sequence). The CDR3 runs to 11 residues. The CDR3 sequence: CSLNLGETQYF. CDR3 bases: TGCAGTCTCAACCTGGGGGAGACCCAGTACTTC.